This is a list of T cell receptor beta chains from one sample in a study of identical twins. Each CDR3 protein gets one entry after TCRdb re-called the 5' RACE reads with MiXCR. The data show 550,000 to 700,000 distinct CDR3 sequences, with less than 25% seen just once and 4.3% held by the top ten. These records were also assigned to another study, of T cells expressing NK-cell markers.

What was sequenced was PBMCs. Receptors were obtained from a woman aged 18 to 35 in good health. Both conserved end residues are part of each CDR3. The order of the fields is clone size, V gene, D gene, J gene, CDR3 DNA, CDR3 protein. A D gene is named only where the DNA matches it firmly. The size of a clone is reported for some rows only, either as once, few or many, or as a class for expanded clones.

>few|TRBV20-1|NA|TRBJ2-1
TGCAGTGCTATCTCGGGGTTCGGGGGCGGGAATGAGCAGTTCTTC
CSAISGFGGGNEQFF
>NA|TRBV20-1|NA|TRBJ2-6
TGCAGTGCTAGAGATCTACCTGGGGCCAACGTCCTGACTTTC
CSARDLPGANVLTF
>few|TRBV5-6|NA|TRBJ1-1
TGTGCCAGCAGCAGGGACACGAACACTGAAGCTTTCTTT
CASSRDTNTEAFF
>NA|TRBV9|TRBD2|TRBJ2-1
TGTGCCAGCAGCGCCAGGGGGCTAGCGGGAGGTAATGAGCAGTTCTTC
CASSARGLAGGNEQFF
>NA|TRBV9|TRBD1|TRBJ2-7
TGTGCCAGCAGCGTAGGGGACAGCTACTCCTACGAGCAGTACTTC
CASSVGDSYSYEQYF
>few|TRBV9|TRBD1|TRBJ2-2
TGTGCCAGCAGCTTTAACCGGGACAGGGGGGAAAGCGGGGAGCTGTTTTTT
CASSFNRDRGESGELFF
>many|TRBV5-1|NA|TRBJ2-7
TGCGCCAGCAGCCCGCAGGGTATCTACGAGCAGTACTTC
CASSPQGIYEQYF
>NA|TRBV20-1|NA|TRBJ1-4
TGCAGTGCTAGTCGGGCAACTAATGAAAAACTGTTTTTT
CSASRATNEKLFF
>many|TRBV10-3|TRBD1|TRBJ2-7
TGTGCCATCAGGAGACAGGGGATGATCCGCCACGAGCAGTACTTC
CAIRRQGMIRHEQYF
>few|TRBV7-2|NA|TRBJ2-7
TGTGCCAGCAGGCCCCTTGGGTACGAGCAGTACTTC
CASRPLGYEQYF
>NA|TRBV20-1|NA|TRBJ1-3
TGCAGTGCCAGCGGTGGGGGAGGTGGAAACACCATATATTTT
CSASGGGGGNTIYF
>NA|TRBV7-2|NA|TRBJ1-4
TGTGCCAGCACCTCCCCGCAGGAAAAACTGTTTTTT
CASTSPQEKLFF
>few|TRBV15|TRBD2|TRBJ2-3
TGTGCCACCAGCTCATTTAGCGGGGGGAACACAGATACGCAGTATTTT
CATSSFSGGNTDTQYF
>few|TRBV12-3/TRBV12-4|TRBD1|TRBJ2-7
TGTGCCAGCAGCCACGGGACAGGGGGCTACGAGCAGTACTTC
CASSHGTGGYEQYF
>NA|TRBV15|TRBD2|TRBJ2-3
TGTGCCACCAGCAAATCACTAGCGGGAGATTTACCAGACTTCCCAGATACGCAGTATTTT
CATSKSLAGDLPDFPDTQYF
>NA|TRBV6-5|NA|TRBJ1-1
TGTGCCAGCAGTTACCGGGGCTGGAACACTGAAGCTTTCTTT
CASSYRGWNTEAFF
>NA|TRBV5-1|NA|TRBJ1-6
TGCGCCAGCAGCCGAATCCCAGGGGATAGGTCACCCCTCCACTTT
CASSRIPGDRSPLHF
>NA|TRBV18|TRBD1|TRBJ2-5
TGTGCCAGCTCACCTGGGACAGCGGTAGGGACCCAGTACTTC
CASSPGTAVGTQYF
>NA|TRBV5-1|TRBD2|TRBJ2-1
TGCGCCAGCAGCTTGAATATGGGGACTAGTGTCAATGAGCAGTTCTTC
CASSLNMGTSVNEQFF
>NA|TRBV9|NA|TRBJ1-2
TGTGCCAGCAGCGCAGTCCCGGGACTGGCGTATGGCTACACCTTC
CASSAVPGLAYGYTF